A single sample is the source of the 17 T cell receptor beta chains below, sequenced in a study of blood T cells in healthy people across ages. A sample-barcoded 5' primer and a J-beta primer mix were used in a second PCR of roughly 7 to 11 cycles. TCRdb passed the 5' RACE reads through MiXCR, listing each CDR3 protein once. The sample has more than 550,000 distinct CDR3 sequences, about a fifth seen once. The sample consisted of blood. These receptors originate from a man between 65 and 85 years old in good health.

The CDR3 DNA reads TGCAGCGTGCAACAGGGGACCTTGAACACTGAAGCTTTCTTT. Its translation: CSVQQGTLNTEAFF. This chain uses TRBV29-1 with TRBJ1-1; TRBD1 matches 7 bases. CDR1 is SQVTM, CDR2 ANQGSEA, per germline. V dropped 6 bases and J dropped 0; count of bases not matched to a gene: 7. The length of the CDR3 is 14 residues.

The chain combines TRBV18 with TRBJ1-5; 7 bases align to TRBD1. Germline V lookup: CDR1 KGHSH, CDR2 LQKENI. Trimming removed 5 bases from V and 4 bases from J; junction bases left unmatched: 5. This CDR3 contains 14 residues. The CDR3 DNA reads TGTGCCAGCTCAATCGGGACAGATAATCAGCCCCAGCATTTT. Its translation: CASSIGTDNQPQHF.

This clonotype has at least ten counts. This rearrangement joins TRBV12-3 or TRBV12-4 to TRBJ2-5; no firm D call. The CDR3 covers 12 residues. Trimming removed 3 bases at V and 5 bases at J, with 7 bases between. The CDR3 here is CASSFSLETQYF. The CDR3 nucleotides are TGTGCCAGCAGTTTCTCTTTGGAGACCCAGTACTTC.

This chain links TRBV5-5 with TRBJ1-1, with D uncertain. CDR1 and CDR2 (germline): SGHKS, YYEKEE (reference sequence). The CDR3 has 14 residues. V lost 1 base, J lost 0 bases, and 7 bases lay in between. CDR3 in DNA: TGTGCCAGCAGCTTGCAGCCTTTGAACACTGAAGCTTTCTTT. This sequence encodes CASSLQPLNTEAFF.

This clonotype was counted between two and nine times. The genes are TRBV7-3 and TRBJ2-1, with TRBD2 matching over 9 bases. V lost 5 bases and J lost 6; bases outside the gene matches: 5. Germline V lookup: CDR1 SGHTA, CDR2 FQGTGA. The CDR3 is 14 amino acids. The CDR3 protein is CASSLGLAPNEQFF. CDR3 sequence (DNA): TGTGCCAGCAGCCTGGGACTAGCTCCCAATGAGCAGTTCTTC.

The V call is TRBV28, the J call TRBJ2-5; 9 bases line up with TRBD1. Matching the DNA end better, TRBJ2-7 makes the J call doubtful. The CDR3 loop spans 15 amino acids. CDR1 is MDHEN, CDR2 SYDVKM, per germline. DNA of the CDR3: TGTGCCAGCAGTAGCTACGGGACAGGGCAGCACGAGCAGTACTTC. It translates to CASSSYGTGQHEQYF.

This clonotype was seen only a few times. The chain joins TRBV20-1 to TRBJ1-1, with D hard to call. This CDR3 contains 11 residues. Germline V CDR1 and CDR2: DFQATT, SNEGSKA (reference sequence). Between the trimmed V and J ends, which lost 1 base and 3 bases, there was a span of 3 bases. DNA for the CDR3: TGCAGTGCTAGAGTCGACACTGAAGCTTTCTTT. Its translation is CSARVDTEAFF.

The chain couples TRBV10-2 to TRBJ2-4; D unclear. This CDR3 contains 14 residues. Germline V gene sequence: CDR1 WSHSY, CDR2 SAAADI. V was pared by 5 bases and J by 6 bases, with 14 bases between. CDR3 sequence reads: CASSTDPPGNIQYF. CDR3 nucleotides: TGCGCCAGCAGTACGGACCCTCCCGGAAACATTCAGTACTTC.

V and J are TRBV25-1 and TRBJ2-7; D unclear. The CDR3 contains 11 residues. Germline V gene data show CDR1 as MGHDK and CDR2 as SYGVNS. Trimming left V 11 bases short and J 0 bases short, with 8 bases between. CDR3 loop: CASQDSYEQYF. The CDR3 region has the DNA TGTGCCTCCCAGGACTCCTACGAGCAGTACTTC.

CDR3 amino acids: CASKDGGAYQETQYF. DNA for the CDR3: TGTGCCAGCAAGGACGGCGGGGCGTACCAAGAGACCCAGTACTTC. This chain links TRBV2 with TRBJ2-5; D is perhaps TRBD2 (6 bases). CDR3 length: 15 amino acids. V lost 7 bases, J lost 0 bases, and 15 bases lay in between. Germline V CDR1 and CDR2: SNHLY, FYNNEI.

CDR3 DNA: TGTGCCAGCAGCTTAGTGGGGACAGGCCAAAACACTGAAGCTTTCTTT. This sequence encodes CASSLVGTGQNTEAFF. The chain employs TRBV7-8 and TRBJ1-1; TRBD1 agrees at 8 bases. Losses at the gene ends were 1 base for V and 2 bases for J; bases not matched to a gene: 6. The CDR3 contains 16 residues. Germline lookup yields CDR1 SGHVS and CDR2 FQNEAQ. The variable domain in full, completed from reference TRBV7-8 and TRBJ1-1, reads GAGVSQSPRYKVAKRGQDVALRCDPISGHVSLFWYQQALGQGPEFLTYFQNEAQLDKSGLPSDRFFAERPEGSVSTLKIQRTQQEDSAVYLCASSLVGTGQNTEAFFGQGTRLTVV.

This clonotype was picked up a small number of times. The chain recombines TRBV16 with TRBJ2-5, with TRBD1 identical over 7 bases. Germline lookup yields CDR1 KGHSY and CDR2 FQNENV. J was trimmed by 3 bases and V by 4 bases; bases with no gene match: 8. The CDR3 covers 15 residues. In nucleotides, the CDR3 is TGTGCCAGCAGCCGCTTTGGGACAGTTAAAGAGACCCAGTACTTC. It translates to CASSRFGTVKETQYF.

Many counts were recorded for this clonotype. The rearrangement links TRBV3-1 to TRBJ2-5, with D hard to call. The V gene's germline CDR1 is LGHDT and CDR2 YNNKEL (reference sequence). The CDR3 covers 13 residues. V was clipped by 1 base and J by 6 bases, with 9 bases between them. The CDR3 region has the DNA TGTGCCAGCAGCCAAGTAAAAGGACAGACCCAGTACTTC. Its translation is CASSQVKGQTQYF.

The sample holds a few counts of this clonotype. V and J are TRBV20-1 and TRBJ1-4, with 7 bases lining up with TRBD1. In germline, CDR1 is DFQATT, CDR2 SNEGSKA (reference sequence). The length of the CDR3 is 13 residues. Losses at the gene ends were 3 bases for V and 5 bases for J; bases not matched to a gene: 3. CDR3 nucleotide sequence: TGCAGTGCTAGCGGGACAGTGAATGAAAAACTGTTTTTT. Amino acids: CSASGTVNEKLFF.

This clonotype was recorded at least ten times. This rearrangement joins TRBV7-2 to TRBJ2-3; TRBD2 agrees at 11 bases. V lost 1 base and J lost 5; bases outside the gene matches: 8. Per the germline V gene, CDR1 is SGHTA and CDR2 is FQGNSA. CDR3 length: 17 residues. The CDR3 DNA follows: TGTGCCAGCAGCTTAGGAGTAGCGGGAGGGGGGATAGATACGCAGTATTTT. It codes for CASSLGVAGGGIDTQYF.

The gene calls are TRBV2 and TRBJ2-1, with no clear D. V lost 7 bases, J lost 0 bases, and 10 bases lay in between. The CDR3 is made up of 14 amino acids. Germline CDR1 SNHLY, CDR2 FYNNEI. Here the CDR3 DNA reads TGTGCCAGCAATATGAAATACTCCTACAATGAGCAGTTCTTC. Protein: CASNMKYSYNEQFF. Combining the CDR3 with reference TRBV2 and TRBJ2-1 gives the whole variable domain EPEVTQTPSHQVTQMGQEVILRCVPISNHLYFYWYRQILGQKVEFLVSFYNNEISEKSEIFDDQFSVERPDGSNFTLKIRSTKLEDSAMYFCASNMKYSYNEQFFGPGTRLTVL.

This clonotype turned up a few times. The V call is TRBV5-1, the J call TRBJ2-3, with D perhaps matching TRBD2 (5 bases). Trimming took 3 bases from V and 7 from J, leaving 18 bases between them. This CDR3 has 15 amino acids. The germline CDR1 and CDR2 sequences are SGHRS and YFSETQ. Here the CDR3 reads CASSWMSREGNTQYF. Written as DNA, the CDR3 is TGCGCCAGCAGCTGGATGTCAAGAGAGGGCAATACGCAGTATTTT.